This T cell receptor beta chain comes out of a study of CD8 T cells in ankylosing spondylitis (TCRdb year 2017). Background on the whole study: To find TCR variants linked to disease, the study profiled T cell receptor beta repertoires in ankylosing spondylitis patients and healthy donors. Peripheral blood samples were taken, and synovial fluid was additionally collected from ankylosing spondylitis patients. The full study cohort comprised around 23 ankylosing spondylitis patients and 110 or so healthy donors.

What the research found in general, with its limitations: Some motif variants had previously been reported in the synovial fluid and blood of reactive arthritis patients, which suggests shared mechanisms of disease initiation. In peripheral blood, the disease-linked clones were found at relatively low frequencies and had a CD8+ phenotype. A TCR beta motif made up of 7 to 9 highly homologous amino acid variants appeared to be characteristic of blood from ankylosing spondylitis patients. The disease-linked clones were reported to be significantly enriched in matched synovial fluid samples from ankylosing spondylitis patients.

The sample was run on an Illumina HiSeq 2500. TCR beta libraries were prepared by quantitative 5'-RACE with molecular barcodes. The authors' analysis ran thus. To identify disease-linked TCR variants, a new computational method was used, one built on a probabilistic model of VDJ rearrangement. Clones were called with MiXCR by TCRdb after fastp trimmed the public reads at Q25, and only in-frame beta chains were retained. Every entry covers one CDR3 protein and lists the most common genes and DNA from its rows. The V and J calls were determined by TCRdb, not by the authors. The sample table shows around 450,000 distinct CDR3 sequences, and 25% to 30% are seen once. Roughly 1% of the sample belongs to the ten largest clones. This clonotype was observed a few times. It has no known antigen specificity. No base-level quality is on record; no much larger clone is a single base apart. Sample: blood, either unsorted or a sorted T cell fraction (not recorded which). This receptor was identified in a male donor with ankylosing spondylitis.

The DNA reads as follows: TGTGCCAGCAGTGAATCAAGCGGACACCCAATTCGCACAGATACGCAGTATTTT. It encodes CASSESSGHPIRTDTQYF. The V gene is TRBV2 and the J gene is TRBJ2-3, with the D segment possibly TRBD1 or TRBD2, each aligning over 5 bases. The CDR3 spans 18 residues, from the cysteine through the phenylalanine. Just the 54-base CDR3 DNA is kept, in frame starting at base 1. V lost 2 bases and J lost 1 base; the stretch between them is 19 bases long. In the germline V gene, CDR1 corresponds to SNHLY and CDR2 to FYNNEI.